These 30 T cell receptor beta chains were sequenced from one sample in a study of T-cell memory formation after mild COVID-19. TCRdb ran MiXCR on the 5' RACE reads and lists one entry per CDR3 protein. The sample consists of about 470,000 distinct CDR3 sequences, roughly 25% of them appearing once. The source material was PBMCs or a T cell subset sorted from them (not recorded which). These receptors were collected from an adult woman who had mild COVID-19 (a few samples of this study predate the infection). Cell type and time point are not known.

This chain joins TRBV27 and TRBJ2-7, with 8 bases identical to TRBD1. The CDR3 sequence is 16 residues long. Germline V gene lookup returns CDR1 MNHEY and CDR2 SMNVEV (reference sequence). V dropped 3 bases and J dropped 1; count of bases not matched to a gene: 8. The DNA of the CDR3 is TGTGCCAGCAGTTTGACAGGGGTGGTTGGGTCCTACGAGCAGTACTTC. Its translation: CASSLTGVVGSYEQYF.

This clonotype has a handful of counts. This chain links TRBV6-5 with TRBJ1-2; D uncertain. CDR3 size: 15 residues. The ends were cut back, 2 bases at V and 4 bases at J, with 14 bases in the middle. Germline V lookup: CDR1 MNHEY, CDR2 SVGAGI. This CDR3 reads CASSYDTTRGYGYTF. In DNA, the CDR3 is TGTGCCAGCAGTTACGATACCACACGGGGCTATGGCTACACCTTC.

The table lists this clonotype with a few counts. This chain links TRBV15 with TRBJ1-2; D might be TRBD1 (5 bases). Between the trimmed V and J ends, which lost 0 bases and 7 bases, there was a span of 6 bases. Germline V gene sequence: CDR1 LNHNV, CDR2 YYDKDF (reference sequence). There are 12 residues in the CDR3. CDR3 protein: CATSRDGAGYTF. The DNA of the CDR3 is TGTGCCACCAGCAGAGACGGGGCTGGCTACACCTTC.

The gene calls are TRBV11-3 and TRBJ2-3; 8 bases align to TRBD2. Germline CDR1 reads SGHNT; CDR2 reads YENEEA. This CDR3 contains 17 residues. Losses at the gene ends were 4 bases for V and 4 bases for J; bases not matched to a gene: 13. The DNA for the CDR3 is TGTGCCAGCAGCTCAGACTGGGCGGGAGGACTAGCAGATACGCAGTATTTT. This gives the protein CASSSDWAGGLADTQYF.

As DNA, the CDR3 is TGCAGTGCTCACCCGGGACTACCGAACAATGAGCAGTTCTTC. Its translation: CSAHPGLPNNEQFF. The chain recombines TRBV20-1 with TRBJ2-1; 7 bases map to TRBD2. The germline CDR1 and CDR2 sequences are DFQATT and SNEGSKA (reference sequence). Trimming removed 5 bases from V and 5 bases from J; junction bases left unmatched: 9. The CDR3 totals 14 residues.

The CDR3 is CASSEPRLRSNQPQHF. The DNA of the CDR3 is TGTGCCAGCAGTGAACCTCGGCTCCGTAGCAATCAGCCCCAGCATTTT. V usage is TRBV6-1 and J usage is TRBJ1-5; D is unclear. CDR3 length equals 16 residues. The V gene's germline CDR1 is MNHNS and CDR2 SASEGT. Trimming removed 2 bases at V and 0 bases at J, with 11 bases between.

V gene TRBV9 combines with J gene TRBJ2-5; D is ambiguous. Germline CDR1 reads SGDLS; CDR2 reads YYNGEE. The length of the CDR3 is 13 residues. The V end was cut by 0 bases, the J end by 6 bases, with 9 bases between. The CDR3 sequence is CASSVGEPKTQYF. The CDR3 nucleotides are TGTGCCAGCAGCGTAGGGGAACCCAAGACCCAGTACTTC.

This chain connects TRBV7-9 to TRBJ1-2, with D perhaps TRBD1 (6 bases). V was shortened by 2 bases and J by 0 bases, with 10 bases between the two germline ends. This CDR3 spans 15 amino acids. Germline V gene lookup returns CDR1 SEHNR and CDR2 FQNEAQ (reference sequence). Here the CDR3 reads CASSLPTGANYGYTF. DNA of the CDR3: TGTGCCAGCAGCTTACCGACAGGAGCTAACTATGGCTACACCTTC.

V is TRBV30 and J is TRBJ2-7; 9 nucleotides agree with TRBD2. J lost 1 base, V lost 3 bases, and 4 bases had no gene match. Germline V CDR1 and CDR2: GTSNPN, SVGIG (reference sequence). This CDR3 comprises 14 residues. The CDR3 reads CAWSLSGGSYEQYF. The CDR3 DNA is TGTGCCTGGAGCCTTAGCGGGGGATCCTACGAGCAGTACTTC.

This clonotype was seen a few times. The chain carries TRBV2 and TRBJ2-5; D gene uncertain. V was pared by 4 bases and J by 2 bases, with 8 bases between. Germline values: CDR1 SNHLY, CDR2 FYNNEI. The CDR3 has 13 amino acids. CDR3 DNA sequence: TGTGCCAGCAGTGTTAGCAGTCAAGAGACCCAGTACTTC. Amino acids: CASSVSSQETQYF.

The CDR3 DNA reads TGTGCCAGCAGTGATGTCAGGAACATGAACACTGAAGCTTTCTTT. The encoded protein is CASSDVRNMNTEAFF. V is TRBV6-1 and J is TRBJ1-1; no reliable D call. CDR1 is MNHNS, CDR2 SASEGT, per germline. V lost 3 bases and J 0 bases, leaving 11 bases between the germline ends. The CDR3 is 15 residues long.

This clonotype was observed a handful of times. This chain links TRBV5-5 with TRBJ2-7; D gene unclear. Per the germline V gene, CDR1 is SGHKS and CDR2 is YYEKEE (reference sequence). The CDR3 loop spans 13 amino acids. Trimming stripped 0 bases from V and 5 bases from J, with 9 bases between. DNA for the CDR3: TGTGCCAGCAGCTTGGAAAGGGTTCACGAGCAGTACTTC. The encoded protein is CASSLERVHEQYF. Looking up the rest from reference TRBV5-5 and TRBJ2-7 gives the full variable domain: DAGVTQSPTHLIKTRGQQVTLRCSPISGHKSVSWYQQVLGQGPQFIFQYYEKEERGRGNFPDRFSARQFPNYSSELNVNALLLGDSALYLCASSLERVHEQYFGPGTRLTVT.

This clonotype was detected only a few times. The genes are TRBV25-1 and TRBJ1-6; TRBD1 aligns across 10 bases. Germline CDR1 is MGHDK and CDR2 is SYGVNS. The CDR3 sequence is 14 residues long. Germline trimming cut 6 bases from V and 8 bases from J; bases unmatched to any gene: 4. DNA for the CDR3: TGTGCCAGCAGGTTGACAGGGGGCCATTCACCCCTCCACTTT. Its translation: CASRLTGGHSPLHF.

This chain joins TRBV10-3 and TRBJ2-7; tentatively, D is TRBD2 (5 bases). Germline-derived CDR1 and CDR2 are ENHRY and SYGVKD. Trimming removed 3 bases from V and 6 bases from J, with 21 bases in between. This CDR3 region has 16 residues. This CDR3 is CAISERELGSAFEQYF. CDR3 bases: TGTGCCATCAGTGAAAGGGAACTAGGGTCGGCTTTCGAGCAGTACTTC.

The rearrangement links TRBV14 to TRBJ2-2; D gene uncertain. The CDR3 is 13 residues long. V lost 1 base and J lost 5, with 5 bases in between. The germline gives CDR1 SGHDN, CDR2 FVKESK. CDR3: CASSQVRTGELFF. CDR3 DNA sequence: TGTGCCAGCAGCCAAGTCCGGACCGGGGAGCTGTTTTTT. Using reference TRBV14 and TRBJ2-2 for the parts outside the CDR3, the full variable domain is EAGVTQFPSHSVIEKGQTVTLRCDPISGHDNLYWYRRVMGKEIKFLLHFVKESKQDESGMPNNRFLAERTGGTYSTLKVQPAELEDSGVYFCASSQVRTGELFFGEGSRLTVL.

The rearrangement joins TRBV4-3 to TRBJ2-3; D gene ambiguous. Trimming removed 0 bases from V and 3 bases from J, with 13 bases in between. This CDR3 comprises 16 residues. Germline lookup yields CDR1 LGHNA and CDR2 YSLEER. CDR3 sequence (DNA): TGCGCCAGCAGCCAAGATTCCGGGCCTGAGACAGATACGCAGTATTTT. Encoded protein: CASSQDSGPETDTQYF.

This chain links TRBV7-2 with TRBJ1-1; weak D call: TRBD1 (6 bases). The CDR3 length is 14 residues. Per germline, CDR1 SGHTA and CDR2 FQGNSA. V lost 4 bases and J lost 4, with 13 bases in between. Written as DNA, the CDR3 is TGTGCCAGCAGCTCTAACAGGGTACGCACTGAAGCTTTCTTT. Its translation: CASSSNRVRTEAFF.

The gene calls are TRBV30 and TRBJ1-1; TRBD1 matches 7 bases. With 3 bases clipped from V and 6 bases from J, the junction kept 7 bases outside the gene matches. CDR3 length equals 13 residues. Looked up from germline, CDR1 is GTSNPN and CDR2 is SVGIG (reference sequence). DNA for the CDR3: TGTGCCTGGAGGGACACAGGGGACGCTGAAGCTTTCTTT. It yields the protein CAWRDTGDAEAFF.

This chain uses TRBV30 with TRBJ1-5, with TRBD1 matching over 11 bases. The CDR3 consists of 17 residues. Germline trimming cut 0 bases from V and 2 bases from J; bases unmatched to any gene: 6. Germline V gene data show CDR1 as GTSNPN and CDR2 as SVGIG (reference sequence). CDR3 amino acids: CAWSVRDRGYGNQPQHF. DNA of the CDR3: TGTGCCTGGAGTGTACGGGACAGGGGGTATGGCAATCAGCCCCAGCATTTT.

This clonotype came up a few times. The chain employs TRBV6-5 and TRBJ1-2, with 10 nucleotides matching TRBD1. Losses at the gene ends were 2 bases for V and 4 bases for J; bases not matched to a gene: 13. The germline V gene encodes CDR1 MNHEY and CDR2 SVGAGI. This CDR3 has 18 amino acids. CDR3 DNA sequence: TGTGCCAGCAGTTACACCGGGACAGGGGTCCAATTGGGCTATGGCTACACCTTC. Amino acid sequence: CASSYTGTGVQLGYGYTF.

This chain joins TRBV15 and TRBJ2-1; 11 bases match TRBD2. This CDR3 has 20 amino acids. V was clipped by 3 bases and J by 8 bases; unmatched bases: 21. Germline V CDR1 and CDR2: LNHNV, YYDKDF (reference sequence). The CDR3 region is CATSSPLAGGVGSESHEQFF. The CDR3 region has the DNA TGTGCCACCAGCAGTCCCCTAGCGGGGGGCGTAGGGTCCGAGAGCCATGAGCAGTTCTTC.

The CDR3 loop is CASSLKTSNQPQHF. In DNA, the CDR3 is TGTGCCAGCAGTTTAAAAACCTCAAATCAGCCCCAGCATTTT. The chain joins TRBV27 to TRBJ1-5; D is ambiguous. The V gene's germline CDR1 is MNHEY and CDR2 SMNVEV (reference sequence). With 2 bases removed from V and 4 bases from J, the gap between germline ends came to 9 bases. CDR3 length equals 14 residues.

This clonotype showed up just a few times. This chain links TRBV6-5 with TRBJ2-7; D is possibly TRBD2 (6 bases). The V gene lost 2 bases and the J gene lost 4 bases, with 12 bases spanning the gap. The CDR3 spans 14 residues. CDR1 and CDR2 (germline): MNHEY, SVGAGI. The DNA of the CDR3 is TGTGCCAGCAGTTACATCTCGGCGGGATACGAGCAGTACTTC. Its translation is CASSYISAGYEQYF.

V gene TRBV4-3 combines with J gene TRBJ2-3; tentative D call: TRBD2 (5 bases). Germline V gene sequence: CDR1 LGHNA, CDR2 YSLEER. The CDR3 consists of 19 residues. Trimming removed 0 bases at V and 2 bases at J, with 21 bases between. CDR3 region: CASSQDPGRLTLLTDTQYF. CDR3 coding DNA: TGCGCCAGCAGCCAAGATCCGGGGAGACTCACTCTTCTCACAGATACGCAGTATTTT.

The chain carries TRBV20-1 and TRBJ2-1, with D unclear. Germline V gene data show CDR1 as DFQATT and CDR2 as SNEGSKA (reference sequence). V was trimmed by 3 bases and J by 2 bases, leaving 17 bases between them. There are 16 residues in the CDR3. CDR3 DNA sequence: TGCAGTGCTAGTCGAAGACGAGGCGACGCCTACAATGAGCAGTTCTTC. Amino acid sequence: CSASRRRGDAYNEQFF.

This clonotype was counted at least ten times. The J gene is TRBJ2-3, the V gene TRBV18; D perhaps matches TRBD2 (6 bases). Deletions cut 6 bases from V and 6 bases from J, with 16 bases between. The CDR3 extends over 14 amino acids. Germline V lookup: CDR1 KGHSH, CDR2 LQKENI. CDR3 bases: TGTGCCAGCTCTACGGAGGGGACTTCGGATACGCAGTATTTT. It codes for CASSTEGTSDTQYF.

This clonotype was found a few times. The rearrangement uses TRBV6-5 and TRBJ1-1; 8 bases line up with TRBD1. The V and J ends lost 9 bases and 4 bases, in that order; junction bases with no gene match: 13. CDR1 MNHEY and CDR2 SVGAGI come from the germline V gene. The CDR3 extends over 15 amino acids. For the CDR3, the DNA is TGTGCCAGTAGATCCGCAGGGGGCTTTGGCACTGAAGCTTTCTTT. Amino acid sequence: CASRSAGGFGTEAFF.

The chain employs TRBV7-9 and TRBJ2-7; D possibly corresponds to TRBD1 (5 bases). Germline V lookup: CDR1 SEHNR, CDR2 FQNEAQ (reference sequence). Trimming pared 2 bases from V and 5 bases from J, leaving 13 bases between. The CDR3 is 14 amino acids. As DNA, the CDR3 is TGTGCCAGCAGCTTAAAGGGGCGCCCCCACGAGCAGTACTTC. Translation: CASSLKGRPHEQYF.

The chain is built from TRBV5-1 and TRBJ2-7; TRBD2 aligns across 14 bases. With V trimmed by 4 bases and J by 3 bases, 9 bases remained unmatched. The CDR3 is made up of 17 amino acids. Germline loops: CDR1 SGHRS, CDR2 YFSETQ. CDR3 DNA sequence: TGCGCCAGCAGCCAGGGGACTAGCGGGAGCGCTTTCTACGAGCAGTACTTC. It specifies CASSQGTSGSAFYEQYF.

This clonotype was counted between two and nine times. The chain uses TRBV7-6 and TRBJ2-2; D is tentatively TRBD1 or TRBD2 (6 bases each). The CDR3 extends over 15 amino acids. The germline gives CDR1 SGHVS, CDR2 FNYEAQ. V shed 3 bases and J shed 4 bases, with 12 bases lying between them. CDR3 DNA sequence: TGTGCCAGCAGCTTTAGGGGGGCGAGCACCGGGGAGCTGTTTTTT. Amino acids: CASSFRGASTGELFF.